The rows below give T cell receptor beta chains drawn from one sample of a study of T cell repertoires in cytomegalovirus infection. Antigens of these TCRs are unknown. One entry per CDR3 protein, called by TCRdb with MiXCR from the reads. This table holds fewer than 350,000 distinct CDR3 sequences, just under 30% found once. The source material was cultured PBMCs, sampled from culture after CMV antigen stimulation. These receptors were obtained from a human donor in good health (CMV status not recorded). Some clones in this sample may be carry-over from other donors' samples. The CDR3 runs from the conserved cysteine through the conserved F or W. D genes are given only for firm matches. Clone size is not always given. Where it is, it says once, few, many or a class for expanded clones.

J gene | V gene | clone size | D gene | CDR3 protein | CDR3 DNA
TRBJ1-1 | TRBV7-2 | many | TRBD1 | CASSRGQPDTLGQAFF | TGTGCCAGCAGCCGGGGACAGCCCGACACCTTGGGTCAAGCTTTCTTT
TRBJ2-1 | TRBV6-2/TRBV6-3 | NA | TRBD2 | CASSRTGLAGGPNEQFF | TGTGCCAGCAGTCGAACGGGACTAGCGGGAGGGCCAAATGAGCAGTTCTTC
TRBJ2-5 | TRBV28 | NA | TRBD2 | CASRMLAGGPSGTQYF | TGTGCCAGCAGGATGCTAGCGGGAGGACCCTCAGGGACCCAGTACTTC
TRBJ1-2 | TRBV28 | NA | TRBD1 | CASSLWRTGDGYTF | TGTGCCAGCAGTTTATGGCGGACAGGGGATGGCTACACCTTC
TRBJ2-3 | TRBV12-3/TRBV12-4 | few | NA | CASSLFEDTQYF | TGTGCCAGCAGTTTGTTCGAAGATACGCAGTATTTT
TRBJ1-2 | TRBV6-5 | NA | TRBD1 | CASSSRGAPTNYGYTF | TGTGCCAGCAGTTCCAGGGGGGCACCGACCAACTATGGCTACACCTTC
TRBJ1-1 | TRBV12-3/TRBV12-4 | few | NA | CASRPDTAEAFF | TGTGCCAGCAGGCCCGACACCGCTGAAGCTTTCTTT
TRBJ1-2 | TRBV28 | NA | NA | CASSTYPGAALNYGYTF | TGTGCCAGCAGTACATACCCCGGGGCGGCGCTTAACTATGGCTACACCTTC
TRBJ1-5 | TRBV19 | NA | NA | CASSPGFNQPQHF | TGTGCCAGTAGTCCAGGGTTCAATCAGCCCCAGCATTTT
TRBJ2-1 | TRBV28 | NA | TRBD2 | CASSLTGGRASEQFF | TGTGCCAGCAGCCTCACTGGCGGGAGGGCCAGTGAGCAGTTCTTC
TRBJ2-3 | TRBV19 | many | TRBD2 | CASSPGTSGGGDTQYF | TGTGCCAGTAGTCCGGGGACTAGCGGGGGAGGAGATACGCAGTATTTT
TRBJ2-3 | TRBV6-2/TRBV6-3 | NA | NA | CASSGPDRGTDTQYF | TGTGCCAGCAGTGGCCCGGACAGAGGGACAGATACGCAGTATTTT
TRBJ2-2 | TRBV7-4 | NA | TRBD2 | CASSSLPGLAGGGTGELFF | TGTGCCAGCAGCTCCTTGCCAGGACTAGCGGGAGGTGGCACCGGGGAGCTGTTTTTT
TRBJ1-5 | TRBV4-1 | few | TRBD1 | CASSQEGQGKQPQHF | TGCGCCAGCAGCCAGGAGGGACAGGGGAAACAGCCCCAGCATTTT
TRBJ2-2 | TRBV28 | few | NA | CASSLDKNTGELFF | TGTGCCAGCAGTCTGGACAAGAACACCGGGGAGCTGTTTTTT
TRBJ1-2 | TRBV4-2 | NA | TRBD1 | CASSQAAIGQENYGYTF | TGTGCCAGCAGCCAAGCGGCCATAGGACAGGAAAACTATGGCTACACCTTC
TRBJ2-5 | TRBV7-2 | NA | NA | CASRNTRGGETQYF | TGTGCCAGCAGAAACACCAGGGGGGGAGAGACCCAGTACTTC
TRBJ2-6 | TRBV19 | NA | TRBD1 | CASSRPGGTGANVLTF | TGTGCCAGTAGTAGGCCAGGGGGCACTGGGGCCAACGTCCTGACTTTC
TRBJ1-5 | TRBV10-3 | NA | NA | CAGGRENQPQHF | TGTGCGGGGGGCAGGGAGAATCAGCCCCAGCATTTT
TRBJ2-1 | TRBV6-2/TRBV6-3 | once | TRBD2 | CASSYSRLAGGGEQFF | TGTGCCAGCAGTTACTCGAGGCTAGCGGGAGGGGGTGAGCAGTTCTTC
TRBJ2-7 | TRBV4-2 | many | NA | CASSPGRGASYEQYF | TGTGCCAGCAGCCCCGGAAGGGGGGCTTCCTACGAGCAGTACTTC
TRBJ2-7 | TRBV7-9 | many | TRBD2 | CASSRAGTSGSFWGYEQYF | TGTGCCAGCAGCCGTGCCGGGACTAGCGGTAGTTTCTGGGGCTACGAGCAGTACTTC
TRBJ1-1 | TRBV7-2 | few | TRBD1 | CASSLVGRGASEAFF | TGTGCCAGCAGCTTAGTTGGCAGGGGGGCCTCTGAAGCTTTCTTT
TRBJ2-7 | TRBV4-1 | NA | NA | CASSQADRNYEQYF | TGCGCCAGCAGCCAAGCGGACAGAAACTACGAGCAGTACTTC
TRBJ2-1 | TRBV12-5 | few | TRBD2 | CASALLAGGVMAYNEQFF | TGTGCTAGTGCCCTTCTAGCGGGAGGGGTAATGGCCTACAATGAGCAGTTCTTC
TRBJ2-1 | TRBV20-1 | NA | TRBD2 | CSARDTGLAYSYNEQFF | TGCAGTGCTAGAGATACGGGACTAGCTTATTCCTACAATGAGCAGTTCTTC
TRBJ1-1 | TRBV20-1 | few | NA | CSARGGAANTEAFF | TGCAGTGCTAGAGGAGGGGCAGCAAACACTGAAGCTTTCTTT
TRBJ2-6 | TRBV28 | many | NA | CASSSLNGLSGANVLTF | TGTGCCAGCAGTTCTCTTAACGGACTCTCTGGGGCCAACGTCCTGACTTTC
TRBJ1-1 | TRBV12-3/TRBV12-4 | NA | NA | CASSRTEITTEAFF | TGTGCCAGCTCCCGGACGGAGATTACAACTGAAGCTTTCTTT
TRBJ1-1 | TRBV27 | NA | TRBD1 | CASSRTGRDTEAFF | TGTGCCAGCAGCCGGACAGGGCGGGACACTGAAGCTTTCTTT
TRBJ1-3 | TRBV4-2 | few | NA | CASSQDRGSGNTIYF | TGTGCCAGCAGCCAAGATCGTGGCTCTGGAAACACCATATATTTT
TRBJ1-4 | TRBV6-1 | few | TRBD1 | CASSEYPDRDEKLFF | TGTGCCAGCAGTGAATATCCGGACAGGGACGAAAAACTGTTTTTT
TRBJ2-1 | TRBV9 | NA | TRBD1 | CASSPTRTGREQFF | TGTGCCAGCAGCCCAACCCGGACAGGCCGGGAGCAGTTCTTC
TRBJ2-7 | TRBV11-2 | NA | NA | CASSLPGVGEQYF | TGTGCCAGCAGCTTACCGGGGGTTGGAGAGCAGTACTTC
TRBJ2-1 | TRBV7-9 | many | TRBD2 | CASSLRGRLYNEQFF | TGTGCCAGCAGCTTACGCGGGAGACTCTACAATGAGCAGTTCTTC
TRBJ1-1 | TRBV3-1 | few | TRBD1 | CASSRQGGTSMNTEAFF | TGTGCCAGCAGCCGACAGGGGGGGACTTCAATGAACACTGAAGCTTTCTTT
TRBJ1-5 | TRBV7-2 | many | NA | CASSLVNNQPQHF | TGTGCCAGCAGCTTAGTCAACAATCAGCCCCAGCATTTT
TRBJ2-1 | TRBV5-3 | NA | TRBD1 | CASSPPTGLNEQFF | TGTGCCAGCAGCCCCCCGACAGGGTTGAATGAGCAGTTCTTC
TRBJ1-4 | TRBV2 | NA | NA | CASEGEEKLFF | TGTGCCAGCGAGGGTGAGGAAAAACTGTTTTTT
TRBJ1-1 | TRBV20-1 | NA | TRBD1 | CSARRGQGWEAFF | TGCAGTGCTAGAAGGGGACAGGGGTGGGAAGCTTTCTTT
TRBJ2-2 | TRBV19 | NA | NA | CASSWDFANTGELFF | TGTGCCAGTAGCTGGGACTTCGCGAACACCGGGGAGCTGTTTTTT
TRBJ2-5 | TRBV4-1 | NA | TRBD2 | CASSQVGSGGAETQYF | TGCGCCAGCAGCCAAGTGGGTAGCGGGGGGGCAGAGACCCAGTACTTC
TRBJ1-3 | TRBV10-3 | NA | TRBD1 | CAISDRAGNTIYF | TGTGCCATCTCGGACAGGGCTGGAAACACCATATATTTT
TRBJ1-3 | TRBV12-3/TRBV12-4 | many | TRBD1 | CASSLGQDSGNTIYF | TGTGCCAGCAGTTTGGGACAGGACTCTGGAAACACCATATATTTT
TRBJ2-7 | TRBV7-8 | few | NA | CASSLANPGKSVEQYF | TGTGCCAGCAGCTTAGCGAACCCAGGGAAGAGTGTCGAGCAGTACTTC
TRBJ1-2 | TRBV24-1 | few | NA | CATSDFGETDGYTF | TGTGCCACCAGTGATTTCGGAGAGACCGATGGCTACACCTTC
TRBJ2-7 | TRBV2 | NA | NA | CASRETEGLEQYF | TGTGCCAGCCGGGAAACAGAAGGTCTCGAGCAGTACTTC
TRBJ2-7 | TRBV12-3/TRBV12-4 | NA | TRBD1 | CASSLGRGQYEQYF | TGTGCCAGCAGTTTAGGCAGGGGGCAGTACGAGCAGTACTTC
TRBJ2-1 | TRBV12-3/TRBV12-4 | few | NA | CASSFGRGSLSYNEQFF | TGTGCCAGCAGCTTTGGCCGGGGCTCCCTCTCCTACAATGAGCAGTTCTTC
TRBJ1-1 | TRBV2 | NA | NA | CASSEPVAGNAFF | TGTGCCAGCAGTGAACCGGTTGCAGGGAACGCTTTCTTT
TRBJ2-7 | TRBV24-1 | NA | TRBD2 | CATSDFPRTSGRDYEQYF | TGTGCCACCAGTGATTTTCCAAGAACTAGCGGGAGAGACTACGAGCAGTACTTC
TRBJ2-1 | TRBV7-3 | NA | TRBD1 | CASSAWTGEYNEQFF | TGTGCCAGCAGCGCGTGGACAGGGGAATACAATGAGCAGTTCTTC
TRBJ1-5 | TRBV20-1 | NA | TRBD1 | CSAGGQGGNQPQHF | TGCAGTGCTGGGGGACAGGGGGGAAATCAGCCCCAGCATTTT
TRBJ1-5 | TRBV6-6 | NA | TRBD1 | CASRGQGFQPQHF | TGTGCCAGCAGGGGACAGGGGTTTCAGCCCCAGCATTTT
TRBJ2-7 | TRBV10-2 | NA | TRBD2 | CASSEFSGGDRGEQYF | TGCGCCAGCAGTGAGTTTAGCGGGGGGGACCGGGGGGAGCAGTACTTC